Listed here are 23 T cell receptor beta chains from one sample, sequenced in a study of cytomegalovirus exposure and HLA in healthy donors. The PCR contained 60 Vbeta and 13 Jbeta primers. Profiled with immunoSEQ multiplex PCR; TCRdb holds only in-frame clones, not every one. The table has around 150,000 clones, around four fifths seen once. The specimen was PBMCs. The origin of the receptors is a man between 50 and 59 years old in good health and CMV-seropositive.

Of note for this clone: Different DNA sequences within this sample yield the same CDR3. This chain connects TRBV7-8 to TRBJ2-2; TRBD2 agrees at 9 bases. Trimming cost V 4 bases and J 3 bases; bases outside gene matches: 6. This CDR3 region has 16 residues. Germline V gene sequence: CDR1 SGHVS, CDR2 FQNEAQ. Here the CDR3 reads CASSWGGRGDTGELFF. In nucleotides, the CDR3 is TGTGCCAGCAGCTGGGGCGGGAGGGGGGACACCGGGGAGCTGTTTTTT.

This chain joins TRBV6-5 and TRBJ1-5, with D unclear. Trimming pared 5 bases from V and 3 bases from J, leaving 11 bases between. In germline, CDR1 is MNHEY, CDR2 SVGAGI. The CDR3 extends over 14 amino acids. CDR3 in amino acids: CASSTSQYNQPQHF. The CDR3 nucleotides read TGTGCCAGCAGTACTTCACAGTACAATCAGCCCCAGCATTTT.

The chain combines TRBV30 with TRBJ1-1; D possibly corresponds to TRBD1 (5 bases). The CDR3 consists of 13 residues. The V end was cut by 2 bases, the J end by 2 bases, with 9 bases between. CDR1 and CDR2 (germline): GTSNPN, SVGIG (reference sequence). CDR3 in amino acids: CAWSRDRNTEAFF. For the CDR3, the DNA is TGTGCCTGGAGTCGCGACAGAAACACTGAAGCTTTCTTT.

DNA of the CDR3: TGTGCCAGCAGTTTACAACAGGGTTCCCAGCATTTT. Its translation: CASSLQQGSQHF. The chain couples TRBV28 to TRBJ1-5, with a weak D call TRBD1 (6 bases). Germline V CDR1 and CDR2: MDHEN, SYDVKM. Trimming removed 2 bases at V and 11 bases at J, with 10 bases between. The CDR3 runs to 12 residues.

The chain joins TRBV20-1 to TRBJ2-5, with a tentative D call TRBD1 (6 bases). V lost 4 bases and J lost 5, with 8 bases in between. The CDR3 has 11 residues. Germline values: CDR1 DFQATT, CDR2 SNEGSKA (reference sequence). CDR3 region: CSANREETQYF. As DNA, the CDR3 is TGCAGTGCTAACAGGGAGGAGACCCAGTACTTC.

This clone was seen more than once but under ten times. The genes are TRBV9 and TRBJ2-3; 11 positions agree with TRBD1. Germline CDR1 reads SGDLS; CDR2 reads YYNGEE. The CDR3 is made up of 17 amino acids. V was pared by 3 bases and J by 1 base, with 7 bases of the junction left unmatched. CDR3 coding DNA: TGTGCCAGCAGCGGGACAGGGGGCGAGCTAGGCACAGATACGCAGTATTTT. Protein product: CASSGTGGELGTDTQYF.

The V and J genes are TRBV4-1 and TRBJ2-1; D is possibly TRBD2 (6 bases). This CDR3 spans 14 amino acids. Germline V gives CDR1 MGHRA, CDR2 YSYEKL. The germline V and J ends were trimmed by 0 bases and 5 bases, with 8 bases remaining between them. For the CDR3, the DNA is TGCGCCAGCAGCCAAGATTGGACTAACAATGAGCAGTTCTTC. Its protein product is CASSQDWTNNEQFF.

This clone was counted once. This chain joins TRBV2 and TRBJ1-5; no firm D call. CDR1 SNHLY and CDR2 FYNNEI come from the germline V gene. There are 17 residues in the CDR3. Trimming took off 0 bases at V and 11 bases at J, with 23 bases between the two ends. The CDR3 spells CASSEAGRARDRPAQHF. CDR3 sequence (DNA): TGTGCCAGCAGTGAAGCGGGGAGGGCACGGGATAGGCCGGCCCAGCATTTT.

This rearrangement joins TRBV9 to TRBJ2-7; 8 positions agree with TRBD2. This CDR3 is 15 amino acids long. Trimming took 0 bases from V and 3 from J; bases not matched to a gene: 5. Germline V gene lookup returns CDR1 SGDLS and CDR2 YYNGEE. CDR3 sequence: CASSVGVSGNYEQYF. The CDR3 DNA reads TGTGCCAGCAGCGTAGGAGTTAGCGGGAACTACGAGCAGTACTTC. Full variable domain (outside the CDR3, taken from reference TRBV9 and TRBJ2-7): DSGVTQTPKHLITATGQRVTLRCSPRSGDLSVYWYQQSLDQGLQFLIQYYNGEERAKGNILERFSAQQFPDLHSELNLSSLELGDSALYFCASSVGVSGNYEQYFGPGTRLTVT.

This chain connects TRBV27 to TRBJ1-1, with D perhaps TRBD1 (6 bases). Germline V gene data show CDR1 as MNHEY and CDR2 as SMNVEV (reference sequence). This CDR3 contains 13 residues. Between the trimmed V and J ends, which lost 3 bases and 4 bases, there was a span of 9 bases. Written as DNA, the CDR3 is TGTGCCAGCAGTTTGGTAGGGGGCACTGAAGCTTTCTTT. This sequence encodes CASSLVGGTEAFF.

In DNA, the CDR3 is TGCGCCAGCTCAGTGTTTTACGGGACAGGGGGCACAGATACGCAGTATTTT. It yields the protein CASSVFYGTGGTDTQYF. The chain employs TRBV5-1 and TRBJ2-3; the match to TRBD1 covers 10 bases. This CDR3 has 17 residues. V shed 7 bases and J 1 base; nucleotides not matched to a gene: 12. Germline CDR1 reads SGHRS; CDR2 reads YFSETQ.

CDR3 residues: CATSTQGRNQPQHF. For the CDR3, the DNA is TGTGCCACCAGCACACAGGGGCGCAATCAGCCCCAGCATTTT. The V and J genes are TRBV15 and TRBJ1-5; 7 positions match TRBD1. J gave up 2 bases and V 4 bases, and 2 bases lay outside the gene matches. CDR3 size: 14 residues. Germline loops: CDR1 LNHNV, CDR2 YYDKDF (reference sequence). The full variable domain, its missing parts supplied by reference TRBV15 and TRBJ1-5, is DAMVIQNPRYQVTQFGKPVTLSCSQTLNHNVMYWYQQKSSQAPKLLFHYYDKDFNNEADTPDNFQSRRPNTSFCFLDIRSPGLGDTAMYLCATSTQGRNQPQHFGDGTRLSIL.

The chain employs TRBV15 and TRBJ2-5; 7 nucleotides match TRBD1. This CDR3 is 14 amino acids long. Germline V gene data show CDR1 as LNHNV and CDR2 as YYDKDF (reference sequence). V shed 4 bases and J 5 bases; nucleotides not matched to a gene: 7. CDR3 sequence reads: CATSMGQLRETQYF. The CDR3 DNA is TGTGCCACCAGCATGGGACAGCTCCGGGAGACCCAGTACTTC.

This chain joins TRBV5-1 and TRBJ2-7; D is possibly TRBD2 (5 bases). Germline V gene lookup returns CDR1 SGHRS and CDR2 YFSETQ. The CDR3 spans 15 residues. Trimming left V 1 base short and J 4 bases short, with 15 bases between. This chain's CDR3 is CASSLYAGAQYEQYF. CDR3 nucleotide sequence: TGCGCCAGCAGCTTGTACGCGGGCGCACAATACGAGCAGTACTTC.

This clone appeared a few times. This rearrangement joins TRBV5-4 to TRBJ2-3, with D possibly matching TRBD1 (5 bases). This CDR3 is 14 amino acids long. The germline gives CDR1 SGHNT, CDR2 YYREEE (reference sequence). Trimming removed 0 bases from V and 2 bases from J, with 7 bases in between. CDR3 DNA sequence: TGTGCCAGCAGCTTGGCAGGGTACACAGATACGCAGTATTTT. Translating gives CASSLAGYTDTQYF. The whole variable domain, remainder taken from reference TRBV5-4 and TRBJ2-3, is ETGVTQSPTHLIKTRGQQVTLRCSSQSGHNTVSWYQQALGQGPQFIFQYYREEENGRGNFPPRFSGLQFPNYSSELNVNALELDDSALYLCASSLAGYTDTQYFGPGTRLTVL.

V usage is TRBV6-5 and J usage is TRBJ2-4, with D possibly being TRBD2 (5 bases). The CDR3 sequence is 14 residues long. Germline V lookup: CDR1 MNHEY, CDR2 SVGAGI. Trimming stripped 3 bases from V and 0 bases from J, with 6 bases between. The CDR3 DNA follows: TGTGCCAGCAGTTATGGACTAGCCAAAAACATTCAGTACTTC. Translated, it gives CASSYGLAKNIQYF.

This clone occurred a few times. The rearrangement links TRBV28 to TRBJ1-4, with a tentative D call TRBD1 (5 bases). The V gene's germline CDR1 is MDHEN and CDR2 SYDVKM. The CDR3 length is 17 residues. Trimming cost V 3 bases and J 0 bases, with 14 bases left between them. CDR3: CASSLLAGLATNEKLFF. The DNA for the CDR3 is TGTGCCAGCAGTTTGTTGGCGGGGCTTGCAACTAATGAAAAACTGTTTTTT. Full variable domain (remainder filled in from reference TRBV28 and TRBJ1-4): DVKVTQSSRYLVKRTGEKVFLECVQDMDHENMFWYRQDPGLGLRLIYFSYDVKMKEKGDIPEGYSVSREKKERFSLILESASTNQTSMYLCASSLLAGLATNEKLFFGSGTQLSVL.

This clone was picked up a small number of times. The chain carries TRBV5-1 and TRBJ2-1; D unresolved. The CDR3 spans 15 residues. Trimming left V 0 bases short and J 3 bases short, with 10 bases between. Germline-derived CDR1 and CDR2 are SGHRS and YFSETQ. CDR3 coding DNA: TGCGCCAGCAGCTTGGGTACGGGTCTCTACAATGAGCAGTTCTTC. Amino acids: CASSLGTGLYNEQFF. The full variable domain, completed using reference TRBV5-1 and TRBJ2-1, is KAGVTQTPRYLIKTRGQQVTLSCSPISGHRSVSWYQQTPGQGLQFLFEYFSETQRNKGNFPGRFSGRQFSNSRSEMNVSTLELGDSALYLCASSLGTGLYNEQFFGPGTRLTVL.

The gene calls are TRBV7-9 and TRBJ1-2, with a possible D match to TRBD1 (6 bases). The germline V gene encodes CDR1 SEHNR and CDR2 FQNEAQ (reference sequence). CDR3 length: 17 amino acids. Trimming cost V 2 bases and J 7 bases, with 23 bases left between them. CDR3 residues: CASSLSRPVRGEGGYTF. The CDR3 DNA reads as TGTGCCAGCAGCTTATCCAGGCCGGTTAGGGGGGAGGGTGGCTACACCTTC.

This chain uses TRBV7-8 with TRBJ1-6; D remains ambiguous. The V end lost 5 bases, the J end lost 7 bases, and 15 bases lay between the germline ends. The CDR3 loop spans 15 amino acids. Germline-derived CDR1 and CDR2 are SGHVS and FQNEAQ. For the CDR3, the DNA is TGTGCCAGCAGCCCCAAGGGAGGGCGCAATTCACCCCTCCACTTT. Its protein product is CASSPKGGRNSPLHF.

In its sample, this clone was seen a few times. The V and J genes are TRBV6-5 and TRBJ1-2, with TRBD1 identical over 8 bases. The V gene end was trimmed by 5 bases and the J gene end by 6 bases; junction bases not matched to a gene: 5. Per the germline V gene, CDR1 is MNHEY and CDR2 is SVGAGI. CDR3 length equals 13 residues. CDR3 sequence reads: CASSKQGDDGYTF. Written as DNA, the CDR3 is TGTGCCAGCAGTAAACAGGGGGACGATGGCTACACCTTC.

V is TRBV10-3 and J is TRBJ1-1, with D hard to call. CDR1 and CDR2 (germline): ENHRY, SYGVKD. The ends were cut back, 7 bases at V and 0 bases at J, with 9 bases in the middle. The CDR3 consists of 13 residues. The CDR3 coding sequence is TGTGCCATCAATTTTGACATGAACACTGAAGCTTTCTTT. Translating it yields CAINFDMNTEAFF.

V usage is TRBV28 and J usage is TRBJ2-7; 9 bases align to TRBD2. V shed 6 bases, J shed 2 bases, and the junction held 8 bases outside the gene matches. The CDR3 extends over 15 amino acids. CDR1 and CDR2 from the germline V gene are MDHEN and SYDVKM. CDR3 amino acids: CASRTTSGNAYEQYF. The CDR3 DNA sequence: TGTGCCAGCAGAACGACTAGCGGCAACGCCTACGAGCAGTACTTC.